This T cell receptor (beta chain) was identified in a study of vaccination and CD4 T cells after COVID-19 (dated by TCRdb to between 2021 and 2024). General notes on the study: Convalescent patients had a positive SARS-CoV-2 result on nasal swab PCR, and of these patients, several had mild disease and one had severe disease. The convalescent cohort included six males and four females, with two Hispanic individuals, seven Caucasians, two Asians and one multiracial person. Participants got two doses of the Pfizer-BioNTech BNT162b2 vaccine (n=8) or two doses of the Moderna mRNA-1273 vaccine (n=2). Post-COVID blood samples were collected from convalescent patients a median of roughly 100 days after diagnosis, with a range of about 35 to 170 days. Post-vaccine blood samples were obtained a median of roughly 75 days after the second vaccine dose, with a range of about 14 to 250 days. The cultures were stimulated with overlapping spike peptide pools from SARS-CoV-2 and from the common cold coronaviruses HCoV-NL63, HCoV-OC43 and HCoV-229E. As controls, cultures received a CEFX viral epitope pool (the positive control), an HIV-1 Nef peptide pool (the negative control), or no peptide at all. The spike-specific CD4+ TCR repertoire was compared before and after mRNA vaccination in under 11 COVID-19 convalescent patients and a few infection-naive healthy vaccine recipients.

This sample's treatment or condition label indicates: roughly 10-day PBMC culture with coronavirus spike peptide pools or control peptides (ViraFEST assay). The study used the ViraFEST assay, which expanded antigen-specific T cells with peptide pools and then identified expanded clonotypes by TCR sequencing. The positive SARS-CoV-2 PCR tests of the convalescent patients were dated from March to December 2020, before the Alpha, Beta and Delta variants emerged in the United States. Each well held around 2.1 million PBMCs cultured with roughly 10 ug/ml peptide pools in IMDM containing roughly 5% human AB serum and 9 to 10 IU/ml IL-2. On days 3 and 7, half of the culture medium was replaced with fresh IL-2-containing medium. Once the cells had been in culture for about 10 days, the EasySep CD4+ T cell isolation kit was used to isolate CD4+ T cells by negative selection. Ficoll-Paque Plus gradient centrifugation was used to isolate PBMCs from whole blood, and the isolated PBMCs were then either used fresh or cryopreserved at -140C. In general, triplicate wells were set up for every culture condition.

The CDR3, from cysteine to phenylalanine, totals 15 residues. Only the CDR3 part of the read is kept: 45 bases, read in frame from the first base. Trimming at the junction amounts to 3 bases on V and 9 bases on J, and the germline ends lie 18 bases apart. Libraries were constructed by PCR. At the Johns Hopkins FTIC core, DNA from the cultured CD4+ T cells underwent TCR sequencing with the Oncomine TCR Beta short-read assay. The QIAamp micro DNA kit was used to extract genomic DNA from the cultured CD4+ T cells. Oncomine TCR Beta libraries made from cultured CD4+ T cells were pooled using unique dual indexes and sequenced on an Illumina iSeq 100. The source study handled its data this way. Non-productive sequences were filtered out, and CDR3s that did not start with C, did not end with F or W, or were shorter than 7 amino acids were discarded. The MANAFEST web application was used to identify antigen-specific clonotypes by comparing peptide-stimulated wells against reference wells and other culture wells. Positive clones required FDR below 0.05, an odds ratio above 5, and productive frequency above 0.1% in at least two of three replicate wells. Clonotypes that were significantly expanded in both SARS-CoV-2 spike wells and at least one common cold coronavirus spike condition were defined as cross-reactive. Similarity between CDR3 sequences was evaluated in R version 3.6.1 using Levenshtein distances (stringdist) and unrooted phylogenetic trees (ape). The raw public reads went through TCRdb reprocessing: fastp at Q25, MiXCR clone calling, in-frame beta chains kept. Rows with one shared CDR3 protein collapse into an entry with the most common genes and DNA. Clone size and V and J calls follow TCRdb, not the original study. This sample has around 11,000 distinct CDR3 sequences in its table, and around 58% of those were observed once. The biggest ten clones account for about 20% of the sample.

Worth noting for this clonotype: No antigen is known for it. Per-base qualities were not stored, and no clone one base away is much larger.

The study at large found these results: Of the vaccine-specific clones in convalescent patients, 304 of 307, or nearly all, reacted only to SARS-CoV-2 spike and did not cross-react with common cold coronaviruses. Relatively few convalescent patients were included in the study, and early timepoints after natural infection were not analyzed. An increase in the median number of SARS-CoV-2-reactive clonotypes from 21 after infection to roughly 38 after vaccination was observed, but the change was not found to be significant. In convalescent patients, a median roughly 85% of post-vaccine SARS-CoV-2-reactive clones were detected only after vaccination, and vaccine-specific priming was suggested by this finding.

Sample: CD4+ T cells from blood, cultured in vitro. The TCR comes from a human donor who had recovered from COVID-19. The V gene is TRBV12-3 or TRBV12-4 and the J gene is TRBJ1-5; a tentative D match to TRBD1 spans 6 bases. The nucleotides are TGTGCCAGCAGTTTCGGGACACAAATAGCAAGGCCCCAGCATTTT. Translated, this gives CASSFGTQIARPQHF.